This T cell receptor beta chain was identified in a study of graft-versus-host responses after intestinal transplantation. Study background: In this cohort, recipients had multivisceral, liver-intestinal, or isolated intestinal transplants. Recipients across the board were started on anti-thymocyte globulin induction, then kept on tacrolimus and steroids for two to four years.

The CDR3 contains 14 residues. The ends were cut back, 7 bases at V and 0 bases at J, with 10 bases in the middle. The germline gives CDR1 LNHDA, CDR2 SQIVND (reference sequence). In regard to this clone: Antigen specificity is unknown.

Whole-study findings and limits: Detected in recipient marrow were GvH clones, some of which were first observed in ileum or blood. Declining HvG levels early post-transplant were linked to peak circulating GvH clone levels.

The data were produced by immunoSEQ multiplex PCR, yet TCRdb's version contains in-frame clones alone and is incomplete. Of roughly 100,000 clones in the sample, roughly 93% were seen once. This TCR was recovered from a human donor who received an intestinal transplant. The V call is TRBV19, the J call TRBJ1-5, with D possibly TRBD1 on 5 matching bases. The sample consisted of unstimulated CD8+ T cells sorted from spleen or lymph node cells, taken before intestinal transplant. The CDR3: CASTPGGSNQPQHF. In DNA, the CDR3 is TGTGCCAGTACCCCCGGGGGTAGCAATCAGCCCCAGCATTTT. Full variable domain (remainder filled in from reference TRBV19 and TRBJ1-5): DGGITQSPKYLFRKEGQNVTLSCEQNLNHDAMYWYRQDPGQGLRLIYYSQIVNDFQKGDIAEGYSVSREKKESFPLTVTSAQKNPTAFYLCASTPGGSNQPQHFGDGTRLSIL.